This TCR beta chain emerged from a study of CD8+ T cells in alopecia areata. The study, taken as a whole, reports: Expanded CD8+ clones among the top 100, and scalp clonality, were significantly decreased by tofacitinib.

The ends were cut back, 4 bases at V and 0 bases at J, with 14 bases in the middle. The CDR3 length is 16 residues. From germline, CDR1 is MGHDK and CDR2 SYGVNS. This clone was detected once. The antigen is undetermined. Isolated RNA was reverse transcribed into cDNA used as the sequencing template. This table comes from immunoSEQ multiplex PCR, and its TCRdb copy is limited to in-frame clones, with some not included. The table shows some 200,000 clones, with around 50% occurring only once. Treatment of the sample: oral pan-JAK inhibitor, 5-10 mg twice daily. The investigators collected lesional scalp punch biopsies and peripheral blood from alopecia areata patients.

The V and J genes are TRBV25-1 and TRBJ2-3; tentatively, D is TRBD1 (6 bases). The receptor was derived from a human donor with alopecia areata. The sample was CD8+ T cells sorted from blood, taken at week 24, from a patient treated with tofacitinib. CDR3 region: CASSGFLRGSTDTQYF. CDR3 bases: TGTGCCAGCAGTGGATTCCTCAGGGGAAGCACAGATACGCAGTATTTT.